These T cell receptor beta chains were read from a single sample in a study of blood T cell repertoires in COVID-19. Repertoires were generated with immunoSEQ multiplex PCR, while TCRdb's copy carries only in-frame clones and drops some. The sample carries about 72,000 clones, 88% recorded once. Sequenced input: peripheral blood. The receptors originated from a man in his fifties or sixties with acute or convalescent COVID-19. CDR3s include the opening cysteine and the closing phenylalanine or tryptophan. The order of the fields is D gene, clone size, V gene, J gene, CDR3 protein. A D gene is named only where the DNA matches it firmly. Clone size, where shown, is once, few, many, or a class for clones that have expanded.

NA	NA	TRBV19	TRBJ2-7	CASSFARGEYEQYF
TRBD2	NA	TRBV7-3	TRBJ2-2	CASSPVAGAHTGELFF
NA	NA	TRBV7-2	TRBJ2-7	CASSSGLTSAPREQYF
NA	NA	TRBV15	TRBJ2-3	CATSRVRGDTQYF
TRBD1	once	TRBV25-1	TRBJ2-7	CASTNRGLSYEQYF
NA	NA	TRBV25-1	TRBJ1-1	CASSPGHAEAFF
NA	NA	TRBV5-1	TRBJ1-4	CASSLDRQVSGEKLFF
NA	NA	TRBV10-3	TRBJ2-3	CAISYQGYADTQYF
TRBD2	NA	TRBV3-1/TRBV3-2	TRBJ2-3	CASTTSGLTDTQYF
NA	NA	TRBV9	TRBJ2-3	CASSVVQGTGDTQYF
TRBD1	NA	TRBV18	TRBJ1-2	CASSHRDSNYGYTF
TRBD2	NA	TRBV7-9	TRBJ2-1	CASSFSGGYYNEQFF
TRBD1	NA	TRBV5-1	TRBJ2-5	CASSLGQGGETQYF
NA	NA	TRBV4-2	TRBJ2-7	CASSPNGGTVREQYF
NA	once	TRBV6-1	TRBJ1-1	CASSERERDEAFF
TRBD2	NA	TRBV14	TRBJ2-3	CASSQGLAARTDTQYF
TRBD2	few	TRBV11-2	TRBJ2-7	CASSLGGSDYEQYF
TRBD1	NA	TRBV5-1	TRBJ1-1	CASSLRQGVTEAFF
TRBD2	NA	TRBV11-2	TRBJ2-1	CASSPRTSGGHSYNEQFF
TRBD1	NA	TRBV6-5	TRBJ1-5	CASRWTGSSNQPQHF
TRBD1	NA	TRBV7-9	TRBJ1-1	CASSSQGLNTEAFF
NA	NA	TRBV13	TRBJ2-3	CASSLGGGTDTQYF
TRBD2	NA	TRBV4-2	TRBJ2-3	CASSQGTSGGGTDTQYF
NA	NA	TRBV6-5	TRBJ2-5	CASMEVGLMKTQYF
NA	NA	TRBV5-1	TRBJ1-1	CASSLAGDTEAFF
TRBD1	NA	TRBV30	TRBJ2-7	CACWYSGTGDEQYF
NA	NA	TRBV3-1/TRBV3-2	TRBJ2-3	CASSQARRAQYF
NA	once	TRBV18	TRBJ1-4	CASSPLANEKLFF
TRBD1	many	TRBV6-4	TRBJ2-2	CASSDGPGQGPGELFF
NA	NA	TRBV5-1	TRBJ1-3	CASSPPGTGNTIYF
TRBD2	NA	TRBV11-2	TRBJ2-2	CASSFLAEITGELFF
NA	few	TRBV4-1	TRBJ1-1	CASSQDNGNTEAFF
TRBD1	NA	TRBV2	TRBJ1-4	CASRRTGTSTNEKLFF
TRBD1	NA	TRBV6-2/TRBV6-3	TRBJ2-7	CASSGQVSGEQYF
NA	NA	TRBV7-8	TRBJ1-1	CASSSSRGSEAFF
NA	NA	TRBV9	TRBJ2-2	CASSVAGVGTSNTGELFF
NA	NA	TRBV3-1/TRBV3-2	TRBJ2-7	CASSQWGDYEQYF
NA	NA	TRBV3-1/TRBV3-2	TRBJ2-7	CASSQAQTYEQYF
TRBD1	NA	TRBV2	TRBJ1-3	CASSGQGGGNTIYF
NA	few	TRBV5-5	TRBJ1-1	CASSLRPGASEAFF
NA	NA	TRBV3-1/TRBV3-2	TRBJ1-2	CASSQDATAGRFYGYTF
TRBD2	NA	TRBV13	TRBJ2-7	CASSSTSGYEQYF
NA	once	TRBV6-1	TRBJ2-7	CASSEQGWGSYEQYF
NA	NA	TRBV6-6	TRBJ1-2	CATTAGDGYTF